A selection of T cell receptor beta chains follows, all from one sample in a study of blood T cell repertoires in COVID-19. Method: immunoSEQ multiplex PCR; TCRdb's copy keeps in-frame clones and lacks some. This table has over 300,000 clones, 88% appearing once. The sample comprised PBMCs or T cells enriched from blood (not recorded which). These receptor sequences come from a woman in her twenties or thirties with acute COVID-19. Each CDR3 is given with its conserved first and last residue. A D gene is named only where the DNA matches it firmly. Rows give clone size only sometimes, using once, few, many, or a class for an expanded clone.

D gene,J gene,clone size,V gene,CDR3 DNA,CDR3 protein
TRBD1,TRBJ2-3,.,TRBV5-1,TGCGCCAGCAGCTCGACTGGACAGGGTCGCGGCACAGATACGCAGTATTTT,CASSSTGQGRGTDTQYF
TRBD1,TRBJ1-2,.,TRBV28,TGTGCCAGCAGTTTATCCCAACCGGGACAGGTTAACTATGGCTACACCTTC,CASSLSQPGQVNYGYTF
TRBD1,TRBJ2-7,.,TRBV20-1,TGCAGTGCTAGGACAGGGTACGAGCAGTACTTC,CSARTGYEQYF
.,TRBJ1-1,.,TRBV19,TGTGCCAGTAGTGGCCAGGGCATGAACACTGAAGCTTTCTTT,CASSGQGMNTEAFF
.,TRBJ1-6,.,TRBV5-5,TGTGCCAGCAGCCAAGCAGGACAGTCGGTATCACCCCTCCACTTT,CASSQAGQSVSPLHF
.,TRBJ2-2,.,TRBV9,TGTGCCAGCAGCGTAGGGTGGGTCGGGGACACCGGGGAGCTGTTTTTT,CASSVGWVGDTGELFF
.,TRBJ1-2,.,TRBV7-2,TGTGCCAGCAGCTGGAGGGAGTCTACGACGAAAAACTATGGCTACACCTTC,CASSWRESTTKNYGYTF
TRBD2,TRBJ2-7,.,TRBV9,TGTGCCAGCAGCGCGACTAGCGGGGGGGCCGGGCAGTACTTC,CASSATSGGAGQYF
TRBD2,TRBJ2-3,.,TRBV19,TGTGCCAGTAGTGACGGGGGGGGCCCGCAGTATTTT,CASSDGGGPQYF
TRBD1,TRBJ1-1,.,TRBV27,TGTGCCAGCACTTCCCGGGACAGGTCTCCCCGTGAAGCTTTCTTT,CASTSRDRSPREAFF
.,TRBJ1-4,.,TRBV5-1,TGCGCCAGCAGCTCCGGGTCTTTAAGGGGTGAAAAACTGTTTTTT,CASSSGSLRGEKLFF
TRBD1,TRBJ2-3,once,TRBV6-4,TGTGCCAGCAGTGAGGGGACAGGGGGATTCACAGATACGCAGTATTTT,CASSEGTGGFTDTQYF
TRBD2,TRBJ2-1,.,TRBV15,TGTGCCACCAGCCCCCTAGCGGGGGTTCACAATGAGCAGTTCTTC,CATSPLAGVHNEQFF
TRBD2,TRBJ2-1,.,TRBV15,TGTGCCACCAGCAGAGACCCGACTAGCGGGGGTGATGAGCAGTTCTTC,CATSRDPTSGGDEQFF
.,TRBJ1-6,.,TRBV7-9,TGTGCCAGCAGCTTACGCGGACAGTATAATTCACCCCTCCACTTT,CASSLRGQYNSPLHF
TRBD1,TRBJ1-1,.,TRBV19,TGTGCCAGTAGTATAGAACAGGGGGCTTGGGGGACTGAAGCTTTCTTT,CASSIEQGAWGTEAFF
TRBD1,TRBJ1-4,.,TRBV5-1,TGCGCCAGCAGCACCGGGACAGGGGGGGAAAAACTGTTTTTT,CASSTGTGGEKLFF
TRBD1,TRBJ1-2,.,TRBV6-5,TGTGCCAGCAGTCTCGGACAGGTTCCCTATGGCTACACCTTC,CASSLGQVPYGYTF
TRBD1,TRBJ1-1,.,TRBV5-1,TGCGCCAGCAGCTTGGGGACAGGGGGCGGTGAAGCTTTCTTT,CASSLGTGGGEAFF
TRBD1,TRBJ1-4,.,TRBV19,TGTGCCAGTAATCCACAGGGGGGGGCTAATGAAAAACTGTTTTTT,CASNPQGGANEKLFF
.,TRBJ1-5,.,TRBV5-6,TGTGCCAGCCGGATCTGGGGGAGGAACAATCAGCCCCAGCATTTT,CASRIWGRNNQPQHF
TRBD1,TRBJ1-4,.,TRBV7-8,TGTGCCAGCAGCCGGGGACAGGGTGGTGAAAAACTGTTTTTT,CASSRGQGGEKLFF
.,TRBJ1-5,.,TRBV9,TGTGCCAGCAGCCTAGGGAGTTCGAATCAGCCCCAGCATTTT,CASSLGSSNQPQHF
TRBD1,TRBJ1-2,.,TRBV5-1,TGCGCCAGCAGCTTGGAGATGGGACAGGGGAATGGCTACACCTTC,CASSLEMGQGNGYTF
.,TRBJ2-1,.,TRBV19,TGTGCCAGTAGTATAGTCGGGGGTAACTACAATGAGCAGTTCTTC,CASSIVGGNYNEQFF
TRBD1,TRBJ1-1,few,TRBV5-1,TGCGCCAGCAGCTTGCCGGACAGGGCGAGCGACACTGAAGCTTTCTTT,CASSLPDRASDTEAFF
.,TRBJ1-4,.,TRBV6-1,TGTGCCAGCAGTGAATCGGGCGTCCGGGGTGAAAAACTGTTTTTT,CASSESGVRGEKLFF
TRBD2,TRBJ2-3,.,TRBV7-9,TGTGCCAGCAGCTCGTTAGCGGGGGACCCCGGGGATACGCAGTATTTT,CASSSLAGDPGDTQYF
.,TRBJ1-4,.,TRBV18,TGTGCCAGCTCACCACGAGGATCAACTAATGAAAAACTGTTTTTT,CASSPRGSTNEKLFF
TRBD2,TRBJ2-3,.,TRBV5-1,TGCGCCAGCAGCCAAAGCGGGGTTAGCACAGATACGCAGTATTTT,CASSQSGVSTDTQYF
.,TRBJ2-7,.,TRBV19,TGTGCCAGTAGTATAGTGGGCGGGTCCTACGAGCAGTACTTC,CASSIVGGSYEQYF
.,TRBJ1-2,.,TRBV9,TGTGCCAGCAGCGTAGGAGGGCTTTATGGCTACACCTTC,CASSVGGLYGYTF
.,TRBJ1-2,.,TRBV6-5,TGTGCCAGCAGTTACGGGGGGAACTATGGCTACACCTTC,CASSYGGNYGYTF
.,TRBJ1-1,once,TRBV3-1/TRBV3-2,TGTGCCAGCAGCCAAGTGAGGGACACTGAAGCTTTCTTT,CASSQVRDTEAFF
.,TRBJ1-5,.,TRBV3-1/TRBV3-2,TGTGCCAGCAGCCAAGGAACTGGGCTCGGTCAGCCCCAGCATTTT,CASSQGTGLGQPQHF
.,TRBJ1-2,.,TRBV9,TGTGCCAGCAGCGTAGCGGGTTTTGGCTACACCTTC,CASSVAGFGYTF
TRBD2,TRBJ2-1,.,TRBV6-5,TGTGCCAGCCAGCGGGGGGGCTCCTACAATGAGCAGTTCTTC,CASQRGGSYNEQFF
TRBD1,TRBJ2-1,.,TRBV7-9,TGTGCCAGCAGCTTAACCGGGGACAGGAGGAGCGATGAGCAGTTCTTC,CASSLTGDRRSDEQFF
.,TRBJ1-1,.,TRBV11-2,TGTGCCAGCAGCAGGACAGTAGGGACTGAAGCTTTCTTT,CASSRTVGTEAFF
TRBD2,TRBJ2-3,.,TRBV3-1/TRBV3-2,TGTGCCAGCAGCCAGACTAGCTCATCGGATACGCAGTATTTT,CASSQTSSSDTQYF
TRBD1,TRBJ1-5,.,TRBV3-1/TRBV3-2,TGTGCCAGCAGCCATCCCCCGGGACAGGGGGCTGCGGACAGCAATCAGCCCCAGCATTTT,CASSHPPGQGAADSNQPQHF
TRBD2,TRBJ2-5,.,TRBV7-2,TGTGCCAGCAGCGGTATAGCGGGGAGGCAAGAGACCCAGTACTTC,CASSGIAGRQETQYF
TRBD1,TRBJ1-6,.,TRBV27,TGTGCCAGCAGTCCAGGGACAGGGTGGTTAAATTCACCCCTCCACTTT,CASSPGTGWLNSPLHF
TRBD2,TRBJ2-3,.,TRBV2,TGTGCCAGCAGTGACCGGGGGGGCCTTGGTACGCAGTATTTT,CASSDRGGLGTQYF
.,TRBJ2-5,.,TRBV6-4,TGTGCCAGCAGTCCGCAGGATAAAGAGACCCAGTACTTC,CASSPQDKETQYF
TRBD1,TRBJ2-3,.,TRBV10-2,TGCGCCAGCAGTCCGGGACAGGGGCCAGATACGCAGTATTTT,CASSPGQGPDTQYF
.,TRBJ1-5,once,TRBV19,TGTGCCAGTAGTTGGGCGATTCAACAGCCCCAGCATTTT,CASSWAIQQPQHF
.,TRBJ1-1,.,TRBV19,TGTGCCAGTAGTATTTGGGGGGGGAGCATGAACACTGAAGCTTTCTTT,CASSIWGGSMNTEAFF
TRBD1,TRBJ2-2,.,TRBV5-1,TGCGCCAGCAGCCTGGACAGGGCAGGCGCCGGGGAGCTGTTTTTT,CASSLDRAGAGELFF
.,TRBJ1-6,.,TRBV28,TGTGCCAGCAGTTTGGGCGACGCGGGCGGTTCACCCCTCCACTTT,CASSLGDAGGSPLHF
.,TRBJ1-1,.,TRBV2,TGTGCCACCTCAGGAGGGCCAAGTACTGAAGCTTTCTTT,CATSGGPSTEAFF
TRBD2,TRBJ2-5,.,TRBV10-1,TGCGCCAGCAGCTCCGGAGCTAGCGGGCAAGAGACCCAGTACTTC,CASSSGASGQETQYF
.,TRBJ1-1,.,TRBV7-8,TGTGCCAGCAGCTCGCAGGGTACCAGGGGTGAGGGGAAAGCTTTCTTT,CASSSQGTRGEGKAFF